This T cell receptor beta chain was obtained from a study of blood T cell repertoires in COVID-19. Overall study: The study drew acute and convalescent COVID-19 samples from the United States, Italy and Spain. T cells, B-cell-depleted T cells, or PBMCs supplied cDNA or gDNA.

Participants classified as exposed had met a COVID-19 case within 2 weeks before study entry. Study processing details: Estimated nucleated cell counts came from reference gene primer amplification. Assay used: immunoSEQ multiplex PCR; TCRdb lists only in-frame clones, some missing. V, J and clone size are taken as reported in that table, and D and trimming were inferred from the DNA itself. The sample yields 350,000 to 450,000 clones, 80% to 95% seen once. Specimen: PBMCs or T cells enriched from blood (not recorded which). The source of this sequence is a woman in her thirties or forties who had been exposed to COVID-19.

The CDR3 loop is CASSLDLTGGYNEQFF. CDR3 sequence (DNA): TGTGCCAGCAGCTTAGACTTGACGGGGGGCTACAATGAGCAGTTCTTC. The chain couples TRBV7-2 to TRBJ2-1; 7 bases map to TRBD2. Germline V gene sequence: CDR1 SGHTA, CDR2 FQGNSA. Losses at the gene ends were 1 base for V and 3 bases for J; bases not matched to a gene: 6. The CDR3 sequence is 16 residues long.